The rows below give T cell receptor beta chains drawn from one sample of a study of beta chain features in type 1 diabetes. Only in-frame clones appear in the TCRdb table, and some are missing; sequencing was by immunoSEQ multiplex PCR. The repertoire holds around 340,000 clones, with 7% to 9% as singletons. The sequencing sample was made of central memory CD4+ T cells from blood. The source is a woman aged 18-29 years in good health. Both conserved end residues are part of each CDR3. Each record gives: J gene, V gene, clone size, CDR3 protein. The size field is filled for only some rows; it gives once, few, many or a size class.

j_gene: TRBJ2-7
v_gene: TRBV6-1
abundance: NA
CDR3aa: CASSDGTGLNEQYF

j_gene: TRBJ2-1
v_gene: TRBV2
abundance: many
CDR3aa: CASSEVTGPNNEQFF

j_gene: TRBJ2-7
v_gene: TRBV19
abundance: NA
CDR3aa: CASSIGVYTYEQYF

j_gene: TRBJ1-5
v_gene: TRBV6-5
abundance: few
CDR3aa: CASRLQGGSNQPQHF

j_gene: TRBJ2-2
v_gene: TRBV10-3
abundance: many
CDR3aa: CAVRQGANTGELFF

j_gene: TRBJ2-3
v_gene: TRBV11-2
abundance: NA
CDR3aa: CASSPRWGTQYF

j_gene: TRBJ2-7
v_gene: TRBV2
abundance: NA
CDR3aa: CASSLSHVTSGGSHYEQYF

j_gene: TRBJ1-5
v_gene: TRBV11-2
abundance: few
CDR3aa: CASSPAGGSNQPQHF

j_gene: TRBJ1-5
v_gene: TRBV7-9
abundance: NA
CDR3aa: CASSSGTGGNQPQHF

j_gene: TRBJ1-5
v_gene: TRBV19
abundance: few
CDR3aa: CASSIRQDQPQHF

j_gene: TRBJ2-5
v_gene: TRBV5-4
abundance: NA
CDR3aa: CASSFQGKETQYF

j_gene: TRBJ1-2
v_gene: TRBV29-1
abundance: NA
CDR3aa: CSAYDRLYGYTF

j_gene: TRBJ2-1
v_gene: TRBV2
abundance: many
CDR3aa: CASSVAGVYDEQFF